The 23 T cell receptor beta chains below come from one sample, sequenced in a study of long-term antiretroviral therapy in people with HIV. Runs used v3.0 of the immunoSEQ assay and were done at survey level. Data came from immunoSEQ multiplex PCR; TCRdb stores just in-frame clones and leaves some out. The repertoire consists of tens of thousands of clones, with 82% occurring once and the leading ten covering approximately 12%. Sequenced here: unsorted PBMCs, sampled about 2.5 years after starting antiretroviral therapy. These receptors all stem from a man aged 35-49 years with HIV.

The chain is built from TRBV2 and TRBJ2-1; the D gene is possibly TRBD2 (5 bases). The CDR3 is 13 amino acids. Germline CDR1 SNHLY, CDR2 FYNNEI. The V end was cut by 10 bases, the J end by 7 bases, with 17 bases between. CDR3 sequence: CAILLGSGNEQFF. DNA for the CDR3: TGTGCCATCTTGCTCGGTTCGGGGAATGAGCAGTTCTTC.

This clone was seen once. This rearrangement joins TRBV5-1 to TRBJ1-1, with D perhaps matching TRBD1 (6 bases). The CDR3 has 15 amino acids. Germline values: CDR1 SGHRS, CDR2 YFSETQ. The V end was cut by 0 bases, the J end by 1 base, with 10 bases between. CDR3 loop: CASSLVMGANTEAFF. The CDR3 nucleotides read TGCGCCAGCAGCTTGGTCATGGGGGCGAACACTGAAGCTTTCTTT. Supplemented by reference TRBV5-1 and TRBJ1-1, the full variable domain reads KAGVTQTPRYLIKTRGQQVTLSCSPISGHRSVSWYQQTPGQGLQFLFEYFSETQRNKGNFPGRFSGRQFSNSRSEMNVSTLELGDSALYLCASSLVMGANTEAFFGQGTRLTVV.

The V call is TRBV6-5, the J call TRBJ2-1; 7 bases match TRBD1. Germline loops: CDR1 MNHEY, CDR2 SVGAGI. V shed 6 bases, J shed 10 bases, and the junction held 6 bases outside the gene matches. This CDR3 has 12 amino acids. The CDR3: CASSYRGGEQFF. The CDR3, as DNA: TGTGCCAGCAGCTACAGGGGCGGCGAGCAGTTCTTC.

The chain employs TRBV6-1 and TRBJ1-5; D is uncertain. Per the germline V gene, CDR1 is MNHNS and CDR2 is SASEGT. V lost 2 bases and J lost 6, with 11 bases in between. This CDR3 has 14 amino acids. The CDR3 is CASSEQAARQPQHF. The DNA for the CDR3 is TGTGCCAGCAGTGAACAGGCAGCCCGTCAGCCCCAGCATTTT.

The chain joins TRBV15 to TRBJ2-1, with D possibly TRBD1 on 6 matching bases. The length of the CDR3 is 13 residues. With 6 bases removed from V and 12 bases from J, the gap between germline ends came to 18 bases. CDR1 LNHNV and CDR2 YYDKDF come from the germline V gene (reference sequence). CDR3 region: CATSLGVGAGQFF. CDR3 DNA: TGTGCCACCAGTTTGGGCGTGGGGGCCGGGCAGTTCTTC.

The gene calls are TRBV18 and TRBJ2-7; 8 bases agree with TRBD2. The CDR3 runs 15 residues. Germline assignment: CDR1 KGHSH and CDR2 LQKENI. Trimming cost V 2 bases and J 2 bases; bases outside gene matches: 5. The CDR3 is CASSPEAGGTYEQYF. DNA of the CDR3: TGTGCCAGCTCACCAGAGGCGGGGGGCACCTACGAGCAGTACTTC.

The rearrangement uses TRBV18 and TRBJ2-1; no clear D. The CDR3 is 14 residues long. Germline V gene sequence: CDR1 KGHSH, CDR2 LQKENI. V gave up 0 bases and J gave up 5 bases, with 8 bases separating them. The CDR3 here is CASSPPGRDNEQFF. CDR3 nucleotides: TGTGCCAGCTCACCACCCGGCCGGGACAATGAGCAGTTCTTC. Full variable domain (rest looked up from reference TRBV18 and TRBJ2-1): NAGVMQNPRHLVRRRGQEARLRCSPMKGHSHVYWYRQLPEEGLKFMVYLQKENIIDESGMPKERFSAEFPKEGPSILRIQQVVRGDSAAYFCASSPPGRDNEQFFGPGTRLTVL.

The chain recombines TRBV5-4 with TRBJ1-1, with a tentative D call TRBD1 (6 bases). CDR1 and CDR2 (germline): SGHNT, YYREEE (reference sequence). V lost 3 bases and J lost 0, with 9 bases in between. The CDR3 is 14 residues long. This CDR3 reads CASSYQGLNTEAFF. As DNA, the CDR3 is TGTGCCAGCAGCTATCAGGGGTTGAACACTGAAGCTTTCTTT.

The chain employs TRBV11-2 and TRBJ2-5, with 9 bases identical to TRBD2. V dropped 3 bases and J dropped 5; count of bases not matched to a gene: 13. Germline V gene lookup returns CDR1 SGHAT and CDR2 FQNNGV. CDR3 size: 17 residues. The CDR3 reads CASSFPRLAERGETQYF. CDR3 DNA: TGTGCCAGCAGCTTCCCCCGACTAGCGGAAAGAGGGGAGACCCAGTACTTC.

This clone occurred once. The V and J genes are TRBV28 and TRBJ1-5; D uncertain. The ends were cut back, 3 bases at V and 3 bases at J, with 6 bases in the middle. The CDR3 sequence is 13 residues long. The V gene's germline CDR1 is MDHEN and CDR2 SYDVKM. The CDR3 loop reads CASSFQFNQPQHF. The CDR3 coding sequence is TGTGCCAGCAGTTTTCAGTTCAATCAGCCCCAGCATTTT.

The rearrangement uses TRBV19 and TRBJ1-2; D call uncertain. The CDR3 consists of 15 residues. Germline assignment: CDR1 LNHDA and CDR2 SQIVND (reference sequence). The V gene lost 6 bases and the J gene lost 5 bases, with 19 bases spanning the gap. The CDR3 loop is CASSTRTARFYGYTF. DNA for the CDR3: TGTGCCAGTAGCACCAGGACCGCCAGGTTTTATGGCTACACCTTC.

This chain links TRBV7-9 with TRBJ2-2; D is perhaps TRBD1 or TRBD2 (7 bases each). Trimming stripped 4 bases from V and 3 bases from J, with 9 bases between. In germline, CDR1 is SEHNR, CDR2 FQNEAQ (reference sequence). The CDR3 loop spans 14 amino acids. CDR3 sequence: CASSSGGDTGELFF. The DNA of the CDR3 is TGTGCCAGCAGCTCAGGGGGGGACACCGGGGAGCTGTTTTTT. Looking up the rest from reference TRBV7-9 and TRBJ2-2 gives the full variable domain: DTGVSQNPRHKITKRGQNVTFRCDPISEHNRLYWYRQTLGQGPEFLTYFQNEAQLEKSRLLSDRFSAERPKGSFSTLEIQRTEQGDSAMYLCASSSGGDTGELFFGEGSRLTVL.

This sequence joins TRBV5-8 and TRBJ1-1; tentatively, D is TRBD1 (5 bases). The germline V gene encodes CDR1 SGHTS and CDR2 YDEGEE. The length of the CDR3 is 17 residues. Trimming took 5 bases from V and 3 from J, leaving 23 bases between them. The DNA of the CDR3 is TGTGCCAGCAGTTTCATTTACGGGGGTCTGGAGGACACTGAAGCTTTCTTT. Amino acids: CASSFIYGGLEDTEAFF.

The chain is built from TRBV18 and TRBJ2-5; TRBD1 might be the D (6 bases). Germline V gene lookup returns CDR1 KGHSH and CDR2 LQKENI. There are 15 residues in the CDR3. The ends were cut back, 5 bases at V and 2 bases at J, with 15 bases in the middle. Written as DNA, the CDR3 is TGTGCCAGCTCATCTGGACAGCTGTTTCAAGAGACCCAGTACTTC. Translation: CASSSGQLFQETQYF. The full variable domain, completed using reference TRBV18 and TRBJ2-5, is NAGVMQNPRHLVRRRGQEARLRCSPMKGHSHVYWYRQLPEEGLKFMVYLQKENIIDESGMPKERFSAEFPKEGPSILRIQQVVRGDSAAYFCASSSGQLFQETQYFGPGTRLLVL.

The chain joins TRBV6-5 to TRBJ2-5, with 8 positions matching TRBD1. V shed 5 bases and J 5 bases; nucleotides not matched to a gene: 10. The CDR3 length is 15 residues. Per germline, CDR1 MNHEY and CDR2 SVGAGI. In nucleotides, the CDR3 is TGTGCCAGCAGTCTCTTGACAGGGGCGGGGGAGACCCAGTACTTC. Residues: CASSLLTGAGETQYF.

V and J are TRBV19 and TRBJ2-1, with 12 positions matching TRBD2. The CDR3 runs 16 residues. The germline CDR1 and CDR2 sequences are LNHDA and SQIVND (reference sequence). Losses at the gene ends were 5 bases for V and 8 bases for J; bases not matched to a gene: 10. CDR3 amino acids: CASSPLAGGEGYEQFF. In nucleotides, the CDR3 is TGTGCCAGTAGTCCTCTAGCGGGAGGGGAGGGCTATGAGCAGTTCTTC. The whole variable domain, remainder taken from reference TRBV19 and TRBJ2-1, is DGGITQSPKYLFRKEGQNVTLSCEQNLNHDAMYWYRQDPGQGLRLIYYSQIVNDFQKGDIAEGYSVSREKKESFPLTVTSAQKNPTAFYLCASSPLAGGEGYEQFFGPGTRLTVL.

CDR3 in amino acids: CASSYGTGGSEAFF. The CDR3 DNA follows: TGTGCCAGCAGCTACGGGACAGGGGGCTCTGAAGCTTTCTTT. The genes are TRBV7-3 and TRBJ1-1; TRBD1 matches at 12 bases. Trimming took 4 bases from V and 6 from J; bases not matched to a gene: 3. Germline CDR1 is SGHTA and CDR2 is FQGTGA. The CDR3 is 14 amino acids.

This clone has only a few counts. The rearrangement joins TRBV6-5 to TRBJ2-7, with 7 nucleotides matching TRBD2. In germline, CDR1 is MNHEY, CDR2 SVGAGI. This CDR3 has 14 residues. V was pared by 7 bases and J by 5 bases, with 11 bases of the junction left unmatched. The CDR3: CASKLGLGSDEQYF. The CDR3 DNA is TGTGCCAGCAAGCTCGGACTAGGGTCTGACGAGCAGTACTTC.

V usage is TRBV6-1 and J usage is TRBJ2-2, with D unclear. The V gene lost 0 bases and the J gene lost 6 bases, with 11 bases spanning the gap. CDR1 is MNHNS, CDR2 SASEGT, per germline. CDR3 length: 15 residues. CDR3 sequence reads: CASSEASEVPGELFF. CDR3 DNA: TGTGCCAGCAGTGAAGCGTCCGAGGTGCCCGGGGAGCTGTTTTTT.

The genes are TRBV2 and TRBJ2-1; a possible D gene is TRBD2 (6 bases). The CDR3 length is 13 residues. Germline loops: CDR1 SNHLY, CDR2 FYNNEI. The V end was cut by 8 bases, the J end by 1 base, with 9 bases between. The CDR3 nucleotides are TGTGCCAGCGGCGGGAATTCCTACAATGAGCAGTTCTTC. Its protein is CASGGNSYNEQFF.

The chain carries TRBV6-1 and TRBJ2-1; D remains ambiguous. The ends were cut back, 6 bases at V and 7 bases at J, with 10 bases in the middle. Germline V gene sequence: CDR1 MNHNS, CDR2 SASEGT. CDR3 size: 12 residues. CDR3 residues: CASRPDGNEQFF. CDR3 bases: TGTGCCAGCAGACCGGATGGGAATGAGCAGTTCTTC.

The CDR3 DNA follows: TGTGCCAGCAGCTTGACTGGAGTTTATGGCTACACCTTC. Translation gives CASSLTGVYGYTF. V and J are TRBV5-8 and TRBJ1-2; D unclear. V was clipped by 1 base and J by 5 bases, with 9 bases between them. The CDR3 loop spans 13 amino acids. Germline CDR1 is SGHTS and CDR2 is YDEGEE.

The chain has TRBV18 and TRBJ1-5; unclear D gene. V lost 2 bases to trimming and J lost 1 base, with 12 bases between them. The germline V gene encodes CDR1 KGHSH and CDR2 LQKENI. The CDR3 is made up of 16 amino acids. The CDR3 reads CASSPDQAGSNQPQHF. DNA of the CDR3: TGTGCCAGCTCACCAGATCAGGCAGGAAGCAATCAGCCCCAGCATTTT.